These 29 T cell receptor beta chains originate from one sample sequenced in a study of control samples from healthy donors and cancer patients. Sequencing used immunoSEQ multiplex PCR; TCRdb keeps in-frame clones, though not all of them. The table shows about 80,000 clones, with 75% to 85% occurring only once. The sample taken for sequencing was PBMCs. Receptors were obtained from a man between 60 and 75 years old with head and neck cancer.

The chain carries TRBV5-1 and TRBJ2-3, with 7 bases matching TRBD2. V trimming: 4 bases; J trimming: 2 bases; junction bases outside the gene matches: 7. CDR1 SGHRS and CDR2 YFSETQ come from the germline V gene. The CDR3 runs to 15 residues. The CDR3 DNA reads TGCGCCAGCAGCCCCGGACTAGGGAACACAGATACGCAGTATTTT. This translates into CASSPGLGNTDTQYF.

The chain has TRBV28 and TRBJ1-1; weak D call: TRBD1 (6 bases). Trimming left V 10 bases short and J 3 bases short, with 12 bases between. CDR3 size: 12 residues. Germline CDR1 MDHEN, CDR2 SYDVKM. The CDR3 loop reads CATEAGDTEAFF. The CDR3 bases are TGTGCCACCGAAGCAGGGGACACTGAAGCTTTCTTT.

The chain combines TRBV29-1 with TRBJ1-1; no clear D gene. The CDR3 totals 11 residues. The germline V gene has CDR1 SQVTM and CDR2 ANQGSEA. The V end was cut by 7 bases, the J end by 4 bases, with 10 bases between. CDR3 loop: CSGRWSTEAFF. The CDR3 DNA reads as TGCAGCGGAAGGTGGAGCACTGAAGCTTTCTTT.

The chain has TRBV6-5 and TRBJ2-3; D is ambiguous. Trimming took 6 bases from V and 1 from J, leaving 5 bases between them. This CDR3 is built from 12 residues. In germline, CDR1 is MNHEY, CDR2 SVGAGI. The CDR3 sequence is CASRQGTDTQYF. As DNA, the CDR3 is TGTGCCAGCAGGCAGGGCACAGATACGCAGTATTTT.

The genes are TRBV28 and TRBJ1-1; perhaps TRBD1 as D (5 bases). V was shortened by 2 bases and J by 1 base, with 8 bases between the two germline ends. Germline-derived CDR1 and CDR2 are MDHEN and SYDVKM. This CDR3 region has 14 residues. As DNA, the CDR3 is TGTGCCAGCAGTTTAAGGACAAGGAACACTGAAGCTTTCTTT. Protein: CASSLRTRNTEAFF.

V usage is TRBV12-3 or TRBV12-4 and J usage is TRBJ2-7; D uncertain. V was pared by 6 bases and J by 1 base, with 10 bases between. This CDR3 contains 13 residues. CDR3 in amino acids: CASSGPYSYEQYF. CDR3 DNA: TGTGCCAGCAGCGGTCCATATTCCTACGAGCAGTACTTC.

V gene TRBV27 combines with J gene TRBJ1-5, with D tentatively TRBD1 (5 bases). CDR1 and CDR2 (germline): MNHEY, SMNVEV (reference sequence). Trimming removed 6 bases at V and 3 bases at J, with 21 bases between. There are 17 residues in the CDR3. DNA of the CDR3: TGTGCCAGCAGCTATAAGGGTGGGGGGACCCTCAATCAGCCCCAGCATTTT. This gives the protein CASSYKGGGTLNQPQHF.

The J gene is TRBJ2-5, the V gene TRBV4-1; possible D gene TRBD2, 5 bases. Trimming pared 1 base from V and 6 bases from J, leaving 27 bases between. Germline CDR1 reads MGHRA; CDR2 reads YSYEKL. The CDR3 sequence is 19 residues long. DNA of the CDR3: TGCGCCAGCAGCCAAGTCCAGGACGCGAGAAGGAGGCGGAGACAGACCCAGTACTTC. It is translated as CASSQVQDARRRRRQTQYF.

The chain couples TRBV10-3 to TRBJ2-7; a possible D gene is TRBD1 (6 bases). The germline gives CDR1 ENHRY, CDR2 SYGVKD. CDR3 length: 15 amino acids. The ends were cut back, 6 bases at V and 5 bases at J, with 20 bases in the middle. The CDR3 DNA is TGTGCCATCAGGAACGGACTTTCAGGGGCCCACGAGCAGTACTTC. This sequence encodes CAIRNGLSGAHEQYF.

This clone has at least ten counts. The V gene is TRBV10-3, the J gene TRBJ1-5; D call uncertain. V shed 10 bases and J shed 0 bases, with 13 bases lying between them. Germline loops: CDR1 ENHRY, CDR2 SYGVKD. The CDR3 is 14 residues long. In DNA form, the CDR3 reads TGTGCCACCAGCCCCAGTTATAGCAATCAGCCCCAGCATTTT. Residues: CATSPSYSNQPQHF.

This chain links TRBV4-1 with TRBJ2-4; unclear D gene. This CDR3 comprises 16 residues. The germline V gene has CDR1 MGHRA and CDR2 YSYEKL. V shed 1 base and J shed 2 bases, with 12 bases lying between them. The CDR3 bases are TGCGCCAGCAGCCAAGCAGACATATTTTCCAAAAACATTCAGTACTTC. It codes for CASSQADIFSKNIQYF.

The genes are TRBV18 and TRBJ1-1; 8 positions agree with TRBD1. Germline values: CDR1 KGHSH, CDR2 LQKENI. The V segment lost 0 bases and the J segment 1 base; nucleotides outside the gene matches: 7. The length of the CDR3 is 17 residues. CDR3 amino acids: CASSPPGDRRRNTEAFF. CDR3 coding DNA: TGTGCCAGCTCACCACCAGGGGACAGGAGACGGAACACTGAAGCTTTCTTT.

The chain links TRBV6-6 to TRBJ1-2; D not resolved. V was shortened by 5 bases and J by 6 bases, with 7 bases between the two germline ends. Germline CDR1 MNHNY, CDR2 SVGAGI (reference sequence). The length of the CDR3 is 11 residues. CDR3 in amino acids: CASSPRNGYTF. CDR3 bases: TGTGCCAGCAGTCCTCGGAATGGCTACACCTTC.

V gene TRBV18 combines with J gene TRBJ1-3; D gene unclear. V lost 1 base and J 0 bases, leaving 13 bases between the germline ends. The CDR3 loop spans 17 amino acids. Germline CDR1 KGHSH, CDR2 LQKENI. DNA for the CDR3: TGTGCCAGCTCACCACGCCCGGGCGCAATCTCTGGAAACACCATATATTTT. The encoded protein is CASSPRPGAISGNTIYF. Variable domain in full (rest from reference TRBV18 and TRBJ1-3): NAGVMQNPRHLVRRRGQEARLRCSPMKGHSHVYWYRQLPEEGLKFMVYLQKENIIDESGMPKERFSAEFPKEGPSILRIQQVVRGDSAAYFCASSPRPGAISGNTIYFGEGSWLTVV.

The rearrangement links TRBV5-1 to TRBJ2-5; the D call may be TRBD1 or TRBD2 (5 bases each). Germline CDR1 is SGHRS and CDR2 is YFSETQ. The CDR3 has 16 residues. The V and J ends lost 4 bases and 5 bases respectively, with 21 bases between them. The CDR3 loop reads CASSPRDGAFRETQYF. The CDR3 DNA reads TGCGCCAGCAGCCCTCGAGACGGGGCGTTTCGGGAGACCCAGTACTTC.

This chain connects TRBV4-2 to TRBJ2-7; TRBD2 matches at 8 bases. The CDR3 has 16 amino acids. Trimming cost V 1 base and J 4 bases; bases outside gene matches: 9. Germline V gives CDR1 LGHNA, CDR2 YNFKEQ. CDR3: CASSQVGYGRVYEQYF. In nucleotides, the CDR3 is TGTGCCAGCAGCCAAGTGGGTTACGGGAGGGTGTACGAGCAGTACTTC.

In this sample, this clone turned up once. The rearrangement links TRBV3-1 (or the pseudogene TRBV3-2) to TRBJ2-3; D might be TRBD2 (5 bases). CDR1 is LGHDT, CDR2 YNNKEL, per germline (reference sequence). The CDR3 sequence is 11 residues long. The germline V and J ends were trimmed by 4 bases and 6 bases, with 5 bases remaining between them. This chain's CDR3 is CASSRRDTQYF. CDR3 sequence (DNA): TGTGCCAGCAGCCGGAGGGATACGCAGTATTTT.

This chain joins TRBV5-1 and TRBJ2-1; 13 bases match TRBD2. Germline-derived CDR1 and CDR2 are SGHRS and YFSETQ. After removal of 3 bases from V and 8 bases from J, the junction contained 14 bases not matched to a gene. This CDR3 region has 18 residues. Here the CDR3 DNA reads TGCGCCAGCAGCTACGACCCGGGACTAGCGGGAAGAAAGGATGAGCAGTTCTTC. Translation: CASSYDPGLAGRKDEQFF.

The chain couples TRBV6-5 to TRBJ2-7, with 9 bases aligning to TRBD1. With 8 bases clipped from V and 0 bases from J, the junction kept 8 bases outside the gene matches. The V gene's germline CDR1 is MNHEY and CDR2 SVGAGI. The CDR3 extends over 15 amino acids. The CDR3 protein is CASRRRDRDSYEQYF. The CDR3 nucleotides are TGTGCCAGCCGCAGACGGGACAGGGACTCCTACGAGCAGTACTTC.

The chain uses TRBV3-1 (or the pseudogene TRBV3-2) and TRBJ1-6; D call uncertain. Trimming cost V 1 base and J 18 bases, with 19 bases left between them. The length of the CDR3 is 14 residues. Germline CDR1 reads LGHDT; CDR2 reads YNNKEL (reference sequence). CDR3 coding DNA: TGTGCCAGCAGCCAAGGGGCCCAAGGGCAGAACTACCACTTT. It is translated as CASSQGAQGQNYHF.

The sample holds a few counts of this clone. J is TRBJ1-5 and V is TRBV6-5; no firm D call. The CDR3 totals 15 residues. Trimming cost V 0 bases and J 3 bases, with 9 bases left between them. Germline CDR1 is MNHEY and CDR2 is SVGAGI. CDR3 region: CASSYSGVTNQPQHF. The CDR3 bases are TGTGCCAGCAGTTACTCTGGGGTGACCAATCAGCCCCAGCATTTT.

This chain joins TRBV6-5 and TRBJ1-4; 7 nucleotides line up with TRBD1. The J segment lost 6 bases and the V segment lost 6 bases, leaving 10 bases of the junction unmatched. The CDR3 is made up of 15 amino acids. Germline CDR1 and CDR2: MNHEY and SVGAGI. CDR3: CASRQGGLGDEKLFF. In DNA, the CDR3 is TGTGCCAGCAGGCAGGGGGGCTTGGGGGATGAAAAACTGTTTTTT.

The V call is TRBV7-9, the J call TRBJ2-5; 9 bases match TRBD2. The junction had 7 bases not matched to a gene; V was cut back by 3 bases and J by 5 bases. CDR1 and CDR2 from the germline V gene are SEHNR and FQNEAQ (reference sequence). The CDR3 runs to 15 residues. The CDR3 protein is CASSFVMAGGETQYF. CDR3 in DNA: TGTGCCAGCAGCTTTGTCATGGCGGGAGGGGAGACCCAGTACTTC.

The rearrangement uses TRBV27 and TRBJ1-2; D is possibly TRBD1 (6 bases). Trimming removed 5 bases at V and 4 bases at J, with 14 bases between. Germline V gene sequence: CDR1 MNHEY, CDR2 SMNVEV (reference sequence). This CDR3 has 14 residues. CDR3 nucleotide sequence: TGTGCCAGCAGTCCCCAGGGGATCAGCTATGGCTACACCTTC. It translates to CASSPQGISYGYTF.

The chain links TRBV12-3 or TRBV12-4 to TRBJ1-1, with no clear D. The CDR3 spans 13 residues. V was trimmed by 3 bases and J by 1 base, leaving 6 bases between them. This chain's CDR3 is CASSFGWNTEAFF. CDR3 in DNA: TGTGCCAGCAGTTTCGGGTGGAACACTGAAGCTTTCTTT.

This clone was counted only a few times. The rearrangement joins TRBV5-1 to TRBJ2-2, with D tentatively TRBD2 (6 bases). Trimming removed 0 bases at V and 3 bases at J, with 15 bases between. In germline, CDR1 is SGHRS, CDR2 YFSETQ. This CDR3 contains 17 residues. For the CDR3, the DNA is TGCGCCAGCAGCTTGGTTCCGGGACTGGGCGACACCGGGGAGCTGTTTTTT. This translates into CASSLVPGLGDTGELFF.

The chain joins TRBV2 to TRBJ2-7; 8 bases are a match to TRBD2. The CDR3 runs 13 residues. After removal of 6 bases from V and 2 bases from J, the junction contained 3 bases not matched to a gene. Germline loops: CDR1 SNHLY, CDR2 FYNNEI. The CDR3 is CASRTAGAYEQYF. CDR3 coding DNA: TGTGCCAGCAGGACAGCGGGAGCCTACGAGCAGTACTTC. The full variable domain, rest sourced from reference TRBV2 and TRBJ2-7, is EPEVTQTPSHQVTQMGQEVILRCVPISNHLYFYWYRQILGQKVEFLVSFYNNEISEKSEIFDDQFSVERPDGSNFTLKIRSTKLEDSAMYFCASRTAGAYEQYFGPGTRLTVT.

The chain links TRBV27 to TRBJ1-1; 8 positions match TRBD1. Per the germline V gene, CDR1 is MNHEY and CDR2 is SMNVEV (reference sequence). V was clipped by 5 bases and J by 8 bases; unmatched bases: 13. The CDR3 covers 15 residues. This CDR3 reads CASSPGYGQGAEAFF. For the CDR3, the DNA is TGTGCCAGCAGTCCCGGTTATGGCCAGGGGGCCGAAGCTTTCTTT.

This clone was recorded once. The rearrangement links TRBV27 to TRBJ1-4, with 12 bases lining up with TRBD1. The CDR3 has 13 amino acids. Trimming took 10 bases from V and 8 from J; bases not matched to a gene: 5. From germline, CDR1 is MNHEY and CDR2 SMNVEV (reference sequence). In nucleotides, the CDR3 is TGTGCCACTGGGGACAGGGGGCAGGAAAAACTGTTTTTT. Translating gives CATGDRGQEKLFF.